Presented here are 24 T cell receptor beta chains from one specimen sequenced in a study of shared clonotypes between healthy human individuals. Clones were read by immunoSEQ multiplex PCR, and TCRdb kept only the in-frame ones, dropping some. The sample carries over 400,000 clones, roughly 95% recorded once. Material: naive CD4+ T cells sorted from blood. Sample subset: CD45RA+ positively selected. The receptors derive from a woman in her twenties or thirties in good health.

Concerning this clone itself: Other nucleotide sequences in the sample specify the same CDR3. The chain uses TRBV18 and TRBJ2-5, with D perhaps matching TRBD2 (5 bases). There are 13 residues in the CDR3. Germline CDR1 KGHSH, CDR2 LQKENI. Trimming shortened V by 3 bases and J by 2 bases, and 7 bases separated the two germline ends. The CDR3 nucleotides are TGTGCCAGCTCACCCGGACTTCAAGAGACCCAGTACTTC. Translating gives CASSPGLQETQYF. Based on the CDR3 plus reference TRBV18 and TRBJ2-5, the full variable domain is NAGVMQNPRHLVRRRGQEARLRCSPMKGHSHVYWYRQLPEEGLKFMVYLQKENIIDESGMPKERFSAEFPKEGPSILRIQQVVRGDSAAYFCASSPGLQETQYFGPGTRLLVL.

The chain combines TRBV6-5 with TRBJ2-7, with TRBD1 matching 8 bases. Germline V lookup: CDR1 MNHEY, CDR2 SVGAGI. This CDR3 is built from 16 residues. With V trimmed by 0 bases and J by 4 bases, 8 bases remained unmatched. DNA of the CDR3: TGTGCCAGCAGTTACTCACCGGGACAGGCTTTTTACGAGCAGTACTTC. This gives the protein CASSYSPGQAFYEQYF.

The chain carries TRBV10-1 and TRBJ1-1, with D hard to call. V was cut by 8 bases and J by 4 bases, with 17 bases left in between. The CDR3 is 14 residues long. Looked up from germline, CDR1 is WNHNN and CDR2 is SYGVQD (reference sequence). CDR3 nucleotide sequence: TGCGCCAGCCTGTACCCGATCGGTGGCACTGAAGCTTTCTTT. Its translation: CASLYPIGGTEAFF.

The chain joins TRBV2 to TRBJ1-2, with TRBD1 as a possible D gene (5 bases). The CDR3 totals 12 residues. CDR1 SNHLY and CDR2 FYNNEI come from the germline V gene. DNA of the CDR3: TGTGCAACCGGGGGGGTTAACTATGGCTACACCTTC. Amino acid sequence: CATGGVNYGYTF.

The CDR3 nucleotides read TGTGCCAGCAGCGTAGGCCCGGCGACAGGACTCGTCTCCTACGAGCAGTACTTC. It yields the protein CASSVGPATGLVSYEQYF. The chain links TRBV9 to TRBJ2-7, with D possibly being TRBD1 (6 bases). The germline V and J ends were trimmed by 0 bases and 0 bases, with 19 bases remaining between them. Germline V lookup: CDR1 SGDLS, CDR2 YYNGEE. The CDR3 length is 18 residues.

This chain joins TRBV5-1 and TRBJ2-5; 10 bases line up with TRBD1. The CDR3 spans 16 residues. After removal of 0 bases from V and 4 bases from J, the junction contained 6 bases not matched to a gene. Germline-derived CDR1 and CDR2 are SGHRS and YFSETQ. In nucleotides, the CDR3 is TGCGCCAGCAGCTTGGATGGGACAGGGGTTGGAGAGACCCAGTACTTC. Translated, it gives CASSLDGTGVGETQYF.

The V and J genes are TRBV6-1 and TRBJ2-7; no clear D. Per germline, CDR1 MNHNS and CDR2 SASEGT. Trimming removed 3 bases at V and 6 bases at J, with 9 bases between. The CDR3 spans 12 residues. The CDR3 coding sequence is TGTGCCAGCAGTGACAATAGACTCGAGCAGTACTTC. This translates into CASSDNRLEQYF.

The chain combines TRBV11-2 with TRBJ2-3; 12 bases line up with TRBD1. J was trimmed by 4 bases and V by 0 bases; bases with no gene match: 5. Germline values: CDR1 SGHAT, CDR2 FQNNGV. This CDR3 spans 17 amino acids. The CDR3: CASSLEGTGGLSDTQYF. CDR3 nucleotide sequence: TGTGCCAGCAGCTTAGAAGGGACAGGGGGCCTGTCAGATACGCAGTATTTT.

Here the CDR3 reads CASSLLNAKAGESGANVLTF. Here the CDR3 DNA reads TGTGCCAGCAGTTTATTAAATGCCAAAGCGGGAGAATCCGGGGCCAACGTCCTGACTTTC. This chain links TRBV27 with TRBJ2-6; 8 bases agree with TRBD2. CDR3 length: 20 residues. V shed 1 base, J shed 4 bases, and the junction held 15 bases outside the gene matches. Germline values: CDR1 MNHEY, CDR2 SMNVEV (reference sequence).

This clone was counted only a few times. The chain employs TRBV28 and TRBJ2-7, with D maybe TRBD1 (7 bases). The length of the CDR3 is 13 residues. V lost 6 bases, J lost 4 bases, and 13 bases lay in between. Germline CDR1 MDHEN, CDR2 SYDVKM. DNA for the CDR3: TGTGCCAGCAGGCGGGACAGAAGATACGAGCAGTACTTC. Its protein product is CASRRDRRYEQYF.

This chain uses TRBV4-1 with TRBJ2-3; no reliable D call. CDR1 is MGHRA, CDR2 YSYEKL, per germline. V shed 4 bases and J shed 4 bases, with 12 bases lying between them. The CDR3 has 14 amino acids. For the CDR3, the DNA is TGCGCCAGCAGCCTAACAAGGGCCCCAGATACGCAGTATTTT. The encoded protein is CASSLTRAPDTQYF.

The chain links TRBV27 to TRBJ2-7, with unresolved D. The CDR3 runs to 15 residues. CDR1 and CDR2 (germline): MNHEY, SMNVEV (reference sequence). V lost 1 base and J lost 0, with 10 bases in between. The CDR3 reads CASSLLAESSYEQYF. CDR3 nucleotide sequence: TGTGCCAGCAGTTTATTGGCGGAAAGCTCCTACGAGCAGTACTTC.

This chain links TRBV5-8 with TRBJ1-2; D unresolved. CDR1 is SGHTS and CDR2 is YDEGEE in the germline V gene. Deletions cut 0 bases from V and 2 bases from J, with 5 bases between. There are 13 residues in the CDR3. CDR3 sequence reads: CASSLGQNYGYTF. CDR3 nucleotide sequence: TGTGCCAGCAGCTTGGGGCAGAACTATGGCTACACCTTC.

The chain joins TRBV25-1 to TRBJ2-1; 7 bases line up with TRBD2. Germline V gene data show CDR1 as MGHDK and CDR2 as SYGVNS. There are 18 residues in the CDR3. V was pared by 3 bases and J by 2 bases, with 13 bases of the junction left unmatched. CDR3 bases: TGTGCCAGCAGTGATCTTGAAGAGAGGGAGGGCCCCTACAATGAGCAGTTCTTC. Translating it yields CASSDLEEREGPYNEQFF.

Note on this clone: Distinct nucleotide sequences in the sample also encode this CDR3. The chain carries TRBV5-1 and TRBJ1-1; D gene unclear. V was cut by 1 base and J by 1 base, with 5 bases left in between. CDR3 size: 13 residues. Germline CDR1 reads SGHRS; CDR2 reads YFSETQ. CDR3 loop: CASSLKGNTEAFF. CDR3 bases: TGCGCCAGCAGCTTGAAGGGGAACACTGAAGCTTTCTTT.

The chain combines TRBV6-1 with TRBJ2-4, with D perhaps assigned TRBD1 or TRBD2 (5 bases each). The length of the CDR3 is 13 residues. V lost 4 bases and J lost 12, with 16 bases in between. CDR1 MNHNS and CDR2 SASEGT come from the germline V gene. The CDR3 sequence: CASSGDPLRDQYF. DNA for the CDR3: TGTGCCAGCAGTGGGGACCCACTAAGGGATCAGTACTTC.

The CDR3 region is CASSLGLAAYNEQFF. The CDR3 nucleotides are TGTGCCAGCAGCTTAGGACTAGCGGCCTACAATGAGCAGTTCTTC. The chain couples TRBV7-3 to TRBJ2-1; 10 nucleotides match TRBD2. V gave up 2 bases and J gave up 2 bases; unmatched junction bases: 0. Looked up from germline, CDR1 is SGHTA and CDR2 is FQGTGA. The CDR3 is 15 residues long.

V and J are TRBV19 and TRBJ2-5; D possibly corresponds to TRBD2 (7 bases). V was clipped by 6 bases and J by 5 bases, with 19 bases between them. CDR3 length: 15 residues. Germline lookup yields CDR1 LNHDA and CDR2 SQIVND (reference sequence). The CDR3: CASSSGTHDRETQYF. CDR3 in DNA: TGTGCCAGTAGCAGCGGGACACACGACCGGGAGACCCAGTACTTC.

This clone was seen only once. The chain uses TRBV7-8 and TRBJ2-1; a possible D gene is TRBD2 (7 bases). Per the germline V gene, CDR1 is SGHVS and CDR2 is FQNEAQ. The CDR3 contains 15 residues. With 7 bases removed from V and 4 bases from J, the gap between germline ends came to 17 bases. Here the CDR3 DNA reads TGTGCCAGCATTCCGGCCGGGGGGCAGTACAATGAGCAGTTCTTC. It codes for CASIPAGGQYNEQFF.

The genes are TRBV4-1 and TRBJ1-3; D unresolved. The length of the CDR3 is 15 residues. The germline V gene encodes CDR1 MGHRA and CDR2 YSYEKL. Deletions cut 4 bases from V and 4 bases from J, with 14 bases between. Here the CDR3 reads CASSRPENIGNTIYF. In DNA form, the CDR3 reads TGCGCCAGCAGCCGACCGGAGAACATAGGAAACACCATATATTTT.

This clone was found once. This chain links TRBV5-1 with TRBJ1-2; D remains ambiguous. CDR3 length: 13 residues. The V end was cut by 2 bases, the J end by 3 bases, with 8 bases between. Germline CDR1 is SGHRS and CDR2 is YFSETQ. The CDR3 DNA reads TGCGCCAGCAGCTTCGACGGGGACTATGGCTACACCTTC. This gives the protein CASSFDGDYGYTF.

The V and J genes are TRBV28 and TRBJ2-7; 13 positions match TRBD2. CDR1 and CDR2 (germline): MDHEN, SYDVKM. V shed 5 bases, J shed 9 bases, and the junction held 10 bases outside the gene matches. The CDR3 is made up of 15 amino acids. The CDR3 reads CASSPGTSGAGGQYF. The CDR3 DNA reads as TGTGCCAGCAGTCCTGGGACTAGCGGGGCCGGGGGGCAGTACTTC.

The chain recombines TRBV5-4 with TRBJ2-5, with D possibly matching TRBD2 (6 bases). Germline values: CDR1 SGHNT, CDR2 YYREEE (reference sequence). V was shortened by 4 bases and J by 5 bases, with 18 bases between the two germline ends. CDR3 length equals 15 residues. The CDR3, as DNA: TGTGCCAGCAGCGTCGGGACTCTCAGCCGGGAGACCCAGTACTTC. As protein: CASSVGTLSRETQYF.

The V gene is TRBV28, the J gene TRBJ1-2; a weak D match, TRBD1 (5 bases). The germline CDR1 and CDR2 sequences are MDHEN and SYDVKM. The V end lost 4 bases, the J end lost 4 bases, and 7 bases lay between the germline ends. The CDR3 sequence is 12 residues long. The CDR3 nucleotides are TGTGCCAGCAGTTGGGGGGGCTATGGCTACACCTTC. Translating it yields CASSWGGYGYTF.